The subject of this entry is one T cell receptor beta chain. Per the original data handling: Using reference gene primer amplification, nucleated cell counts were estimated. TCRdb's table, derived via immunoSEQ multiplex PCR, lists solely in-frame clones and lacks some. That table gives V, J and clone size, and the DNA gave D and trimming. The sample yields about 300,000 clones, about 82% seen once. This record belongs to a study of blood T cell repertoires in COVID-19. The sample comprised peripheral blood. The TCR comes from a woman aged 45-65 years with acute or convalescent COVID-19.

CDR3 sequence (DNA): TGCGCCAGCAGCTTTCGTACAGGGGAAATGCTGTTTTTT. Translation gives CASSFRTGEMLFF. V and J are TRBV5-1 and TRBJ1-4; TRBD1 matches at 7 bases. Germline V gene sequence: CDR1 SGHRS, CDR2 YFSETQ. The CDR3 consists of 13 residues. V dropped 2 bases and J dropped 14; count of bases not matched to a gene: 9.